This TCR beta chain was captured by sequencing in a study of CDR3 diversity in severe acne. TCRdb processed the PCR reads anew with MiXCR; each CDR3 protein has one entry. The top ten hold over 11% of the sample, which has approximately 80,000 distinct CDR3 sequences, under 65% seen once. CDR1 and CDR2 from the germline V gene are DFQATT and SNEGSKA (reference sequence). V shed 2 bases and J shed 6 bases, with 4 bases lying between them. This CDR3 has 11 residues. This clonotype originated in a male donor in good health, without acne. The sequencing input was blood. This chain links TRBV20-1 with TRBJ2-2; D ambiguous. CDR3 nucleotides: TGCAGTGCTAGAAGGCCCGGGGAGCTGTTTTTT. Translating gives CSARRPGELFF.